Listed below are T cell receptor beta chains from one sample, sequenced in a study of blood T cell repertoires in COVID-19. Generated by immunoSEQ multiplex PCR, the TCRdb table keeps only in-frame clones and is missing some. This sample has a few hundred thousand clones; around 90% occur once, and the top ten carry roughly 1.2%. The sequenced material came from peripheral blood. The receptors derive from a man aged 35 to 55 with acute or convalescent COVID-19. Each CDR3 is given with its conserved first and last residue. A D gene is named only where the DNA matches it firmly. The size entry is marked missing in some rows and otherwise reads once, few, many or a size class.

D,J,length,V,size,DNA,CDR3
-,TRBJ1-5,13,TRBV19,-,TGTGCCAGTAAACCAGCGGGCAATCAGCCCCAGCATTTT,CASKPAGNQPQHF
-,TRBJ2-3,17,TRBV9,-,TGTGCCAGCAGCCCCAAGGCGGGGACTCATAGCACAGATACGCAGTATTTT,CASSPKAGTHSTDTQYF
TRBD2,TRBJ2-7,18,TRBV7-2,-,TGTGCCAGCAGCTTAGCGTCCGGGTGGGGGACTAGCAGCCACGAGCAGTACTTC,CASSLASGWGTSSHEQYF
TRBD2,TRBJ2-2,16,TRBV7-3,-,TGTGCCAGCAGCAATAGCGGGGCGCGAGGCACCGGGGAGCTGTTTTTT,CASSNSGARGTGELFF
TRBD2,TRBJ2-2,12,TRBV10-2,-,TGCGCCAGCGGACTAGGTCATACGGAGCTGTTTTTT,CASGLGHTELFF
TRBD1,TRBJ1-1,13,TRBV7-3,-,TGTGCCAGCAGCTTCCGACAGGGGGCTGAAGCTTTCTTT,CASSFRQGAEAFF
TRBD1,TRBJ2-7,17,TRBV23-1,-,TGCGCCAGCAGTCGCCCTTGGAAGGGGGCCAGCTCCTACGAGCAGTACTTC,CASSRPWKGASSYEQYF
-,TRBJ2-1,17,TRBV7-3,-,TGTGCCAGCAGCGTTCAAGCCGGGGTAGGGTCTTACAATGAGCAGTTCTTC,CASSVQAGVGSYNEQFF
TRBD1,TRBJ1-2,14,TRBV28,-,TGTGCCAGCAGACCTACAGGGGACAACTATGGCTACACCTTC,CASRPTGDNYGYTF
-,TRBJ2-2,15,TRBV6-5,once,TGTGCCAGCCGCTTGTGGGGGGGGCGCACCGGGGAGCTGTTTTTT,CASRLWGGRTGELFF
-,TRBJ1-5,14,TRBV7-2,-,TGTGCCAGCAGCCCCCGAAATGGGCCTCAGCCCCAGCATTTT,CASSPRNGPQPQHF
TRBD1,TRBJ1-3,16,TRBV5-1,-,TGCGCCAGCAGCTGGGACAGCGCTAAAAACGGAAACACCATATATTTT,CASSWDSAKNGNTIYF
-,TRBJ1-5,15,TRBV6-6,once,TGTGCCAGCAGTTACGAGGGATATAGCAATCAGCCCCAGCATTTT,CASSYEGYSNQPQHF
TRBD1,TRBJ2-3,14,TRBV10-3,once,TGTGCCATCAGACCGGACAGGGGGCCAGATACGCAGTATTTT,CAIRPDRGPDTQYF
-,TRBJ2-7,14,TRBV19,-,TGTGCCAGTAGTGTTAACAGGGACCGCTACGAGCAGTACTTC,CASSVNRDRYEQYF
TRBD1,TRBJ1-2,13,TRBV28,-,TGTGCCAGCAGTACATCGGACAGGGCTGGCTACACCTTC,CASSTSDRAGYTF
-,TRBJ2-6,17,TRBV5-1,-,TGCGCCAGCAGCTTCCTGACACTTAGCTCTGGGGCCAACGTCCTGACTTTC,CASSFLTLSSGANVLTF
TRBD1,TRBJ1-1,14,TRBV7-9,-,TGTGCCAGCAGCCAAGAGAAGGACAGGGGCGAAGCTTTCTTT,CASSQEKDRGEAFF
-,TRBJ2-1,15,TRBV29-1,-,TGCAGCGTTGAGGCACCGGAGGGCACCTACAATGAGCAGTTCTTC,CSVEAPEGTYNEQFF
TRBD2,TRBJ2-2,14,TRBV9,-,TGTGCCAGCACCTTGACTAGCGGGTCCGGGGAGCTGTTTTTT,CASTLTSGSGELFF
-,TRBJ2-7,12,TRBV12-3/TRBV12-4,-,TGTGCCAGCAGTTTATCGGGCTACGAGCAGTACTTC,CASSLSGYEQYF
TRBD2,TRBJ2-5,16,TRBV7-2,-,TGTGCCAGCAGCCTCCGGACTAGCGGCTTCCAAGAGACCCAGTACTTC,CASSLRTSGFQETQYF
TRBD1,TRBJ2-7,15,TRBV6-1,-,TGTGCCAGCAGTGAAATGGGACAGGGGTATGGAGAGCAGTACTTC,CASSEMGQGYGEQYF
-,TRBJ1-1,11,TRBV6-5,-,TGTGCCAGCAGCCTTGGACAGGAAGCTTTCTTT,CASSLGQEAFF
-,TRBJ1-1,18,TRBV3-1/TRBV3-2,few,TGTGCCAGCAGCCAAGATAGGGGGGGCTTGGTGCTGAACACTGAAGCTTTCTTT,CASSQDRGGLVLNTEAFF
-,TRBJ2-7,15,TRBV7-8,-,TGTGCCAGCAGCTTAGAAGCAGGGGGGCCCTACGAGCAGTACTTC,CASSLEAGGPYEQYF
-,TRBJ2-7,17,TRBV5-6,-,TGTGCCAGCAGCCACGGACAGGGTGGGACTACCTTCTACGAGCAGTACTTC,CASSHGQGGTTFYEQYF
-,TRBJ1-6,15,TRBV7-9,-,TGTGCCAGCAGCTTAGTGCAGGGCGGGGACTCACCCCTCCACTTT,CASSLVQGGDSPLHF
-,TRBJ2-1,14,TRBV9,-,TGTGCCAGCAGCGTAGGGGGCGGATACAATGAGCAGTTCTTC,CASSVGGGYNEQFF
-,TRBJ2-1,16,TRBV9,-,TGTGCCAGCAGCCAAAGCGGGCCTAGCTCCTACAATGAGCAGTTCTTC,CASSQSGPSSYNEQFF
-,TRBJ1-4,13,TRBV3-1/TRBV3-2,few,TGTGCCAGCAGCCAAACCCGGTGGGAAAAACTGTTTTTT,CASSQTRWEKLFF